This T cell receptor beta chain came from a study of CD8 T cells in Susac syndrome. The CDR3 runs to 15 residues. V was clipped by 5 bases and J by 6 bases; unmatched bases: 10. The V gene's germline CDR1 is LNHDA and CDR2 SQIVND (reference sequence). About 0.45 to 1 ug RNA was reverse transcribed with random hexamers. TCRdb redid the calling of the immunoSEQ multiplex PCR reads with MiXCR, one entry per CDR3 protein. Of just over 300,000 distinct CDR3 sequences listed, about 90% are singletons. The authors negatively isolated CD8+ and CD4+ T cells and FACS-enriched TEMRA cells. Sequenced input: CD4+ T cells from PBMCs. This TCR came from a human donor with multiple sclerosis. The chain combines TRBV19 with TRBJ1-1; 9 bases match TRBD1. The CDR3 loop is CASSPSRTGVSEAFF. The CDR3 nucleotides are TGTGCCAGTAGTCCCTCACGGACAGGGGTCTCTGAAGCTTTCTTT.